This is a list of T cell receptor beta chains from one sample in a study of OX40 agonist ivuxolimab in advanced cancers. Profiling relied on immunoSEQ multiplex PCR, and the TCRdb table lists in-frame clones only, not all of them. Counted here are roughly 30,000 clones, 81% occurring once; the ten biggest clones make up roughly a fifth. The source was CD4+ or CD8+ T cells sorted from blood, collected in a trial of the OX40 agonist ivuxolimab. The receptors derive from an adult with an advanced solid tumor such as melanoma, head and neck, liver or kidney cancer. Each CDR3 is given with its conserved first and last residue. The D gene is left open where the match is weak. Clone size appears in some rows only: once, few, many, or a class for an expanded clone.

V,size,J,D,CDR3,DNA
TRBV5-4,once,TRBJ2-3,NA,CASSLVTDTQYF,TGTGCCAGCAGCTTGGTAACGGATACGCAGTATTTT
TRBV7-2,NA,TRBJ1-1,NA,CASSLVQGMLNTEAFF,TGTGCCAGCAGCTTAGTCCAGGGGATGTTGAACACTGAAGCTTTCTTT
TRBV5-1,once,TRBJ2-2,NA,CASSLAVVNTGELFF,TGCGCCAGCAGCTTGGCGGTAGTAAACACCGGGGAGCTGTTTTTT
TRBV6-5,NA,TRBJ2-2,NA,CASSILEIPGELFF,TGTGCCAGCAGTATACTAGAGATCCCCGGGGAGCTGTTTTTT
TRBV7-8,NA,TRBJ2-7,NA,CASSLSGTAGEQYF,TGTGCCAGCAGCTTATCCGGGACGGCGGGAGAGCAGTACTTC
TRBV5-6,once,TRBJ2-3,TRBD1,CASSVRTGTAFTDTQYF,TGTGCCAGCAGCGTCCGAACCGGGACAGCCTTCACAGATACGCAGTATTTT
TRBV2,few,TRBJ2-1,NA,CASCRFPDNEQFF,TGTGCCAGCTGTCGCTTCCCGGACAATGAGCAGTTCTTC
TRBV7-3,NA,TRBJ2-1,TRBD2,CASSLFASGSFNEQFF,TGTGCCAGCAGCCTGTTTGCTAGCGGGAGTTTCAATGAGCAGTTCTTC
TRBV21-1,NA,TRBJ1-2,NA,CASSKVEGRGPYGYTF,TGTGCCAGCAGCAAGGTAGAGGGGCGTGGGCCCTATGGCTACACCTTC
TRBV6-1,NA,TRBJ1-1,TRBD1,CASSRDREERRAFF,TGTGCCAGCAGCCGGGACAGGGAAGAAAGGAGAGCTTTCTTT
TRBV7-8,NA,TRBJ2-1,TRBD2,CASSSPGLSYEQFF,TGTGCCAGCAGCTCGCCGGGACTATCATATGAGCAGTTCTTC
TRBV7-9,NA,TRBJ2-3,TRBD2,CASSRRSSGSTDTQYF,TGTGCCAGCAGTCGCAGGTCTAGCGGAAGCACAGATACGCAGTATTTT
TRBV5-4,once,TRBJ1-2,NA,CASTWGGPYNYGYTF,TGTGCCAGCACCTGGGGCGGACCCTATAACTATGGCTACACCTTC
TRBV7-9,NA,TRBJ2-3,TRBD2,CASSPPGLAGGDTQYF,TGTGCCAGCAGCCCGCCGGGACTAGCGGGGGGAGATACGCAGTATTTT
TRBV6-5,once,TRBJ1-2,NA,CASSGGVTSIVRTF,TGTGCCAGCTCGGGGGGAGTAACTTCTATTGTGAGGACCTTC
TRBV18,few,TRBJ2-5,TRBD2,CASSPAGAIETQYF,TGTGCCAGCTCACCAGCGGGAGCTATAGAGACCCAGTACTTC
TRBV5-1,once,TRBJ2-5,NA,CASRTSRETQYF,TGCGCCAGCAGGACCAGTCGGGAGACCCAGTACTTC
TRBV11-3,NA,TRBJ2-2,NA,CASSLTGMNTGELFF,TGTGCCAGCAGCTTAACAGGGATGAACACCGGGGAGCTGTTTTTT
TRBV6-5,NA,TRBJ2-4,NA,CASSGQSLAKNIQYF,TGTGCCAGCAGTGGACAGTCCCTAGCCAAAAACATTCAGTACTTC
TRBV28,NA,TRBJ2-7,NA,CASSLTSSYEQYF,TGTGCCAGCAGTTTAACCAGCTCCTACGAGCAGTACTTC
TRBV28,few,TRBJ2-7,NA,CASTTPGPSSYEQYF,TGTGCCAGCACTACACCGGGACCAAGCTCCTACGAGCAGTACTTC
TRBV28,NA,TRBJ1-4,TRBD1,CASSPGQVNEKLFF,TGTGCCAGCAGTCCGGGACAGGTTAATGAAAAACTGTTTTTT
TRBV19,few,TRBJ1-1,NA,CASSISNPGVRAEAFF,TGTGCCAGTAGTATATCGAATCCGGGTGTACGCGCTGAAGCTTTCTTT
TRBV23-1,NA,TRBJ1-4,NA,CAGLAAGRDEKLFF,TGCGCCGGTTTGGCGGCGGGGAGGGATGAAAAACTGTTTTTT
TRBV7-6,NA,TRBJ1-2,NA,CASSLGPGTGYGYTF,TGTGCCAGCAGCTTAGGTCCCGGAACAGGCTATGGCTACACCTTC
TRBV28,NA,TRBJ1-1,NA,CASSNHQGYTEAFF,TGTGCCAGCAGCAATCATCAGGGGTACACTGAAGCTTTCTTT
TRBV5-8,NA,TRBJ2-1,TRBD1,CASSLGSGTGGSDEQFF,TGTGCCAGCAGCTTGGGATCCGGGACAGGGGGCTCGGATGAGCAGTTCTTC
TRBV28,NA,TRBJ1-2,TRBD1,CASSYDRGFGYTF,TGTGCCAGCAGTTATGACAGGGGATTTGGCTACACCTTC
TRBV28,few,TRBJ1-2,TRBD1,CASSLITGTGTSLYGYTF,TGTGCCAGCAGTTTAATCACCGGGACAGGGACTTCCCTCTATGGCTACACCTTC
TRBV2,NA,TRBJ2-3,NA,CASSDRRVSDTQYF,TGTGCCAGCAGTGACAGGAGGGTGTCAGATACGCAGTATTTT
TRBV29-1,NA,TRBJ2-7,NA,CSVGARGGDYEQYF,TGCAGCGTTGGGGCAAGGGGCGGGGACTACGAGCAGTACTTC
TRBV15,NA,TRBJ1-3,NA,CATSSLDF,TGTGCCACCAGCAGTTTAGATTTT
TRBV28,NA,TRBJ1-5,NA,CASVWVPGQPQHF,TGTGCCAGTGTGTGGGTACCGGGTCAGCCCCAGCATTTT
TRBV5-1,NA,TRBJ1-2,NA,CASSLDGGWDYGYTF,TGCGCCAGCAGCTTGGACGGCGGGTGGGACTATGGCTACACCTTC
TRBV6-6,NA,TRBJ2-7,NA,CASRSTGTSSYEQYF,TGTGCCAGCAGGTCAACCGGGACAAGCTCCTACGAGCAGTACTTC
TRBV2,NA,TRBJ1-4,NA,CASSERALRDEKLFF,TGTGCCAGCAGTGAAAGGGCTTTAAGGGATGAAAAACTGTTTTTT
TRBV18,NA,TRBJ2-5,NA,CASSPRNMETQYF,TGTGCCAGCTCACCACGGAATATGGAGACCCAGTACTTC
TRBV28,once,TRBJ2-1,TRBD2,CASSLGAGGPRGSYNEQFF,TGTGCCAGCAGTTTGGGAGCGGGGGGGCCTCGTGGCTCCTACAATGAGCAGTTCTTC
TRBV27,NA,TRBJ2-1,TRBD2,CASSLTSGLAIIEQFF,TGTGCCAGCAGTTTAACGTCGGGACTAGCGATCATTGAGCAGTTCTTC
TRBV4-1,NA,TRBJ2-7,TRBD2,CASSPRDYDGDEQYF,TGCGCCAGCAGCCCAAGGGACTACGATGGGGACGAGCAGTACTTC
TRBV7-2,NA,TRBJ2-6,NA,CASSLDVSGANVLTF,TGTGCCAGCAGCTTGGATGTTTCTGGGGCCAACGTCCTGACTTTC
TRBV7-9,NA,TRBJ1-1,NA,CASSSRTLGAEAFF,TGTGCCAGCAGCTCCCGGACTCTCGGGGCTGAAGCTTTCTTT
TRBV4-1,NA,TRBJ2-5,TRBD2,CASSQGKGLGIETQYF,TGCGCCAGCAGCCAAGGCAAGGGACTAGGTATTGAGACCCAGTACTTC
TRBV7-2,NA,TRBJ1-2,TRBD1,CASSAGQTNSGYTF,TGTGCCAGCAGCGCGGGACAGACAAACTCTGGCTACACCTTC
TRBV4-1,NA,TRBJ2-1,TRBD2,CASSQGIVAGRSSYNEQFF,TGCGCCAGCAGCCAAGGGATAGTAGCGGGTAGGAGCTCCTACAATGAGCAGTTCTTC
TRBV19,NA,TRBJ1-1,NA,CASSNLRQRNTEAFF,TGTGCCAGTAGTAACCTTCGGCAGAGAAACACTGAAGCTTTCTTT
TRBV7-3,NA,TRBJ2-7,TRBD2,CASSLRTSGFDEQYF,TGTGCCAGCAGCTTACGGACTAGCGGGTTCGACGAGCAGTACTTC
TRBV6-5,NA,TRBJ2-5,TRBD1,CASSSGTAETQYF,TGTGCCAGCAGTTCCGGGACAGCGGAGACCCAGTACTTC
TRBV4-2,NA,TRBJ1-2,TRBD1,CASSQGQGGYGYTF,TGTGCCAGCAGCCAAGGACAGGGTGGCTATGGCTACACCTTC
TRBV27,few,TRBJ1-5,TRBD1,CASSPTGGSNQPQHF,TGTGCCAGCAGTCCGACAGGGGGGAGCAATCAGCCCCAGCATTTT
TRBV7-2,NA,TRBJ1-2,NA,CASSLRRGDGYTF,TGTGCCAGCAGCTTAAGACGCGGGGATGGCTACACCTTC
TRBV7-6,few,TRBJ2-3,TRBD1,CASSLFGTGGADTQYF,TGTGCCAGCAGCTTATTCGGGACAGGGGGCGCCGATACGCAGTATTTT
TRBV28,few,TRBJ2-3,TRBD1,CASSPRGRVTDTQYF,TGTGCCAGCAGTCCAAGGGGGCGAGTCACAGATACGCAGTATTTT
TRBV11-3,once,TRBJ2-1,NA,CASSSRNYNEQFF,TGTGCCAGCAGCTCTAGGAACTACAATGAGCAGTTCTTC
TRBV5-1,NA,TRBJ1-2,NA,CASSLDGAGSYGYTF,TGCGCCAGCAGCTTGGATGGGGCAGGTAGCTATGGCTACACCTTC
TRBV7-2,NA,TRBJ2-7,TRBD1,CASSLQGGKLNEQYF,TGTGCCAGCAGCTTACAAGGGGGCAAACTGAACGAGCAGTACTTC
TRBV19,NA,TRBJ1-2,NA,CASSTGTFASGYTF,TGTGCCAGTAGTACGGGGACCTTTGCTAGTGGCTACACCTTC
TRBV28,once,TRBJ2-1,NA,CASIEVRGSYNEQFF,TGTGCCAGCATAGAGGTAAGGGGCTCCTACAATGAGCAGTTCTTC